This T cell receptor beta chain was identified during a study of shared clonotypes between healthy human individuals. Study findings and constraints: The low donor count limited represented genetic and exposure-history diversity.

Concerning this clone itself: Its antigen is currently unknown.

Sequencing used immunoSEQ multiplex PCR; TCRdb keeps in-frame clones, though not all of them. This table has about 1.5 million clones, about 96% appearing once. V dropped 2 bases and J dropped 3; count of bases not matched to a gene: 11. This CDR3 is built from 16 residues. Germline assignment: CDR1 SGHRS and CDR2 YFSETQ. Sequenced sample: naive CD4+ T cells sorted from blood. Described subset: CD45RA+ positively selected. The rearrangement uses TRBV5-1 and TRBJ2-7; 7 bases agree with TRBD2. The sequence was obtained from a man aged 25 to 40 in good health. DNA for the CDR3: TGCGCCAGCAGCTTAGCCTGGCGGCGGGAGTACTACGAGCAGTACTTC. It translates to CASSLAWRREYYEQYF.